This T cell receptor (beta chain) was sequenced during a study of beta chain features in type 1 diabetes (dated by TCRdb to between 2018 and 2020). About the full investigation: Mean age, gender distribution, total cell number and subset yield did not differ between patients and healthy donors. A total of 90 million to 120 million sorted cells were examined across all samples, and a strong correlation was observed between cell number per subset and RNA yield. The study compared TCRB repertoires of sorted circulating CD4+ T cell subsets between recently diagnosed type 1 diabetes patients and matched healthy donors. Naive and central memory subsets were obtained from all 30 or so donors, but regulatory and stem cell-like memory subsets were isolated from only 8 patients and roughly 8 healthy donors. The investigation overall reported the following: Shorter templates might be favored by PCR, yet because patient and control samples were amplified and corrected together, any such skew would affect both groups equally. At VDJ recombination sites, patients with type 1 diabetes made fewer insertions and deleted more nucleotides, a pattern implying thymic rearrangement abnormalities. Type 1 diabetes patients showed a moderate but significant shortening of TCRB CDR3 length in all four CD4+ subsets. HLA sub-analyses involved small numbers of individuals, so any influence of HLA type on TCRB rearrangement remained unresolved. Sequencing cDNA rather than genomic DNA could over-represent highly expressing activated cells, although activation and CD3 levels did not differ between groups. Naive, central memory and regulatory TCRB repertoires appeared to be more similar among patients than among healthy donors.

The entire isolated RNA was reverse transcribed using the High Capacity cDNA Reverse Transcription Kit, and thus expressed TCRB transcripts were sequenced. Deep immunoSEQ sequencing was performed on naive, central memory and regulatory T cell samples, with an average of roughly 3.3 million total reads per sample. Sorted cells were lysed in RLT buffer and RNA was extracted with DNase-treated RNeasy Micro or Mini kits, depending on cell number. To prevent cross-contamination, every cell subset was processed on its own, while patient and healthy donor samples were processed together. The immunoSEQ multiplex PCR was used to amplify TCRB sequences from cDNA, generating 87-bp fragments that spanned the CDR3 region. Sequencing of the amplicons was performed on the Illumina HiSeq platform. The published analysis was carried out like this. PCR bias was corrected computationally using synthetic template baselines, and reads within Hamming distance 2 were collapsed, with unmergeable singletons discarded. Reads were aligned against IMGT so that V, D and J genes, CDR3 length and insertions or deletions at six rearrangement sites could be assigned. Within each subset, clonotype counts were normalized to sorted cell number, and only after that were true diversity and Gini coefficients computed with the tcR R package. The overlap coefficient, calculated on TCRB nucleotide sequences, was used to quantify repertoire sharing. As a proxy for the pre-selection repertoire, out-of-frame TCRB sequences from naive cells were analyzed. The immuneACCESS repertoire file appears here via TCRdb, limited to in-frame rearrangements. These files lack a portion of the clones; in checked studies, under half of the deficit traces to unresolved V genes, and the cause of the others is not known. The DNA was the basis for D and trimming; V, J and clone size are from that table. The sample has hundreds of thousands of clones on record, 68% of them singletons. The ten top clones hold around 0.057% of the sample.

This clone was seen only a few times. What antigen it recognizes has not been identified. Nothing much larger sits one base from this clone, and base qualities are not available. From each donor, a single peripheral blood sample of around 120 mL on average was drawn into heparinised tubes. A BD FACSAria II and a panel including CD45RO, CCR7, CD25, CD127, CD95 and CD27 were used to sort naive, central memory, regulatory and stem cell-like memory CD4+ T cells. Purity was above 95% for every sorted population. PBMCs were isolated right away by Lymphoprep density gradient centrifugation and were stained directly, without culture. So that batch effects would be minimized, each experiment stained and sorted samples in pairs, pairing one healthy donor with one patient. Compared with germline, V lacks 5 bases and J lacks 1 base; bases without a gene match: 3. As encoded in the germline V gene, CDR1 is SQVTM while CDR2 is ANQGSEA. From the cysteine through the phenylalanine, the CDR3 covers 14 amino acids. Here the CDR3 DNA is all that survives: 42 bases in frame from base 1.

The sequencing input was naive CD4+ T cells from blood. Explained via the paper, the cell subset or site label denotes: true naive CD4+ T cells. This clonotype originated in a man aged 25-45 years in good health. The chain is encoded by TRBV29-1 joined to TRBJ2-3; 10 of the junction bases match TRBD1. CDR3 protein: CSVTGTGGTDTQYF. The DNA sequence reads TGCAGCGTTACCGGGACAGGGGGCACAGATACGCAGTATTTT.